The 27 T cell receptor beta chains presented below share a single source sample, sequenced in a study of breast tumors, draining lymph nodes, adjacent tissues. Axillary draining lymph nodes of breast cancer patients supplied the node samples. In TCRdb, the multiplex PCR reads were re-called with MiXCR into one record per CDR3 protein. The sample lists over 130,000 distinct CDR3 sequences, 30% to 35% seen once, with roughly 2.3% in the top ten. Sequencing input: axillary lymph node tissue. The source of these receptors is a female donor with breast cancer. Some clones in this sample may be carry-over from other donors' samples.

Comments on this clonotype: A much larger clone lies a single base off, so this may be a read error. The chain links TRBV6-5 to TRBJ1-6, with D hard to call. The CDR3 is made up of 12 amino acids. Per the germline V gene, CDR1 is MNHEY and CDR2 is SVGAGI. V gave up 11 bases and J gave up 6 bases, with 11 bases separating them. This CDR3 reads CAVRRGNSPLHF. Here the CDR3 DNA reads TGTGCCGTAAGACGGGGTAATTCACCCCTCCACTTT.

Concerning this clonotype itself: A much more abundant neighbour one base away suggests this may be a read error. V and J are TRBV6-5 and TRBJ1-2; D ambiguous. CDR3 size: 15 residues. Germline V lookup: CDR1 MNHEY, CDR2 SVGAGI. V was shortened by 0 bases and J by 0 bases, with 8 bases between the two germline ends. Here the CDR3 reads CASSYSELTNYGYTF. CDR3 DNA sequence: TGTGCCAGCAGTTACTCGGAGTTAACTAACTATGGCTACACCTTC.

The chain combines TRBV5-1 with TRBJ2-7, with D perhaps being TRBD1 or TRBD2 (6 bases each). The germline V gene has CDR1 SGHRS and CDR2 YFSETQ. The CDR3 consists of 14 residues. Trimming cost V 0 bases and J 5 bases, with 12 bases left between them. In nucleotides, the CDR3 is TGCGCCAGCAGCTTGGGGGGGGCCTTCAACGAGCAGTACGTC. It codes for CASSLGGAFNEQYV.

This clonotype was recorded a few times. The rearrangement joins TRBV12-3 or TRBV12-4 to TRBJ2-3; no clear D. The V and J ends lost 5 bases and 3 bases respectively, with 15 bases between them. The CDR3 contains 15 residues. The CDR3 nucleotides read TGTGCCAGCAGTCACGCTTCCCAAGGAACAGATACGCAGTATTTT. It specifies CASSHASQGTDTQYF.

The gene calls are TRBV5-8 and TRBJ1-4; the match to TRBD1 covers 7 bases. The CDR3 runs to 16 residues. J lost 9 bases, V lost 0 bases, and 11 bases had no gene match. Germline lookup yields CDR1 SGHTS and CDR2 YDEGEE. CDR3 residues: CASSLATATGTKKLFF. The CDR3 DNA reads as TGTGCCAGCAGCTTGGCTACGGCGACAGGGACGAAAAAACTGTTTTTT.

This clonotype was detected many times. The chain couples TRBV24-1 to TRBJ1-1; no reliable D call. The CDR3 has 13 amino acids. V was shortened by 8 bases and J by 4 bases, with 13 bases between the two germline ends. Germline assignment: CDR1 KGHDR and CDR2 SFDVKD. CDR3 bases: TGTGCCACCACGGGAGGTCGAGGCACTGAAGCTTTCTTT. Its translation: CATTGGRGTEAFF.

This clonotype was recorded at least ten times. The rearrangement links TRBV7-9 to TRBJ1-2; weak D call: TRBD1 (6 bases). Germline V gene sequence: CDR1 SEHNR, CDR2 FQNEAQ (reference sequence). CDR3 length: 15 residues. Between the trimmed V and J ends, which lost 4 bases and 10 bases, there was a span of 22 bases. CDR3 protein: CASSSKSGQGGHYTF. The CDR3 DNA sequence: TGTGCCAGCAGCTCAAAATCGGGACAAGGGGGGCACTACACCTTC.

This clonotype was picked up many times. The chain recombines TRBV7-8 with TRBJ1-5; TRBD1 might be the D (6 bases). Between the trimmed V and J ends, which lost 1 base and 1 base, there was a span of 8 bases. Germline-derived CDR1 and CDR2 are SGHVS and FQNEAQ. CDR3 size: 15 residues. CDR3 DNA sequence: TGTGCCAGCAGCTTAGGAGGGGGGAGCAATCAGCCCCAGCATTTT. The encoded protein is CASSLGGGSNQPQHF.

This clonotype was counted ten times or more. The CDR3 is CATSRGGGGPSYEQYF. The CDR3 nucleotides are TGTGCCACCAGCAGAGGGGGTGGCGGACCCTCCTACGAGCAGTACTTC. This chain joins TRBV15 and TRBJ2-7; D gene uncertain. CDR1 LNHNV and CDR2 YYDKDF come from the germline V gene (reference sequence). This CDR3 is built from 16 residues. V lost 1 base, J lost 0 bases, and 13 bases lay in between.

This clonotype was seen a handful of times. The gene calls are TRBV19 and TRBJ1-1; TRBD1 might be the D (5 bases). The germline gives CDR1 LNHDA, CDR2 SQIVND (reference sequence). The CDR3 loop spans 14 amino acids. V was shortened by 1 base and J by 11 bases, with 17 bases between the two germline ends. CDR3 DNA: TGTGCCAGTAGTATAGCGACTCAGGGACGGGAGGCTTTCTTT. Its protein is CASSIATQGREAFF.

Many counts were recorded for this clonotype. The J gene is TRBJ2-1, the V gene TRBV13; TRBD1 matches at 8 bases. Looked up from germline, CDR1 is PRHDT and CDR2 is FYEKMQ (reference sequence). The trim removed 2 bases at V and 8 bases at J, leaving 11 bases unmatched. This CDR3 region has 16 residues. The CDR3 region is CASSLKGQAVGDEQFF. The DNA of the CDR3 is TGTGCCAGCAGCTTAAAGGGACAGGCCGTGGGGGATGAGCAGTTCTTC.

CDR3 amino acids: CASSPQDRGGLNEKLFF. The CDR3 bases are TGTGCCAGCAGCCCACAGGACAGGGGAGGCCTTAATGAAAAACTGTTTTTT. J is TRBJ1-4 and V is TRBV7-9, with 9 bases fitting TRBD1. The CDR3 totals 17 residues. Germline lookup yields CDR1 SEHNR and CDR2 FQNEAQ (reference sequence). V lost 5 bases and J lost 4; bases outside the gene matches: 11.

The V gene is TRBV20-1, the J gene TRBJ2-1, with 8 bases lining up with TRBD2. Per the germline V gene, CDR1 is DFQATT and CDR2 is SNEGSKA (reference sequence). Losses at the gene ends were 5 bases for V and 10 bases for J; bases not matched to a gene: 13. There are 14 residues in the CDR3. The CDR3 DNA sequence: TGCAGTGCTGCTAGCGGGCACTCCTACACCGAGCAGTTCTTC. Protein sequence: CSAASGHSYTEQFF.

The rearrangement uses TRBV25-1 and TRBJ2-5; TRBD2 aligns across 9 bases. The CDR3 totals 15 residues. With 5 bases clipped from V and 4 bases from J, the junction kept 8 bases outside the gene matches. Germline V gene lookup returns CDR1 MGHDK and CDR2 SYGVNS. The CDR3 protein is CASSSERGARETQYF. The CDR3 DNA reads TGTGCCAGCAGTTCCGAGCGGGGGGCCCGAGAGACCCAGTACTTC.

Many counts were recorded for this clonotype. This rearrangement joins TRBV12-3 or TRBV12-4 to TRBJ1-5, with a weak D call TRBD1 (6 bases). The CDR3 covers 16 residues. Trimming removed 6 bases from V and 2 bases from J, with 17 bases in between. The chain's CDR3 is CASSRGGGIGNQPQHF. As DNA, the CDR3 is TGTGCCAGCAGCCGAGGGGGGGGAATTGGCAATCAGCCCCAGCATTTT.

This clonotype was seen repeatedly, ten times or more. The CDR3 DNA reads as TGTGCCAGCAGCTCAAGCCCGACAGACCCCTATGGCTACACCTTC. Its translation is CASSSSPTDPYGYTF. This chain uses TRBV7-2 with TRBJ1-2, with D possibly being TRBD1 (5 bases). The V gene's germline CDR1 is SGHTA and CDR2 FQGNSA. The CDR3 runs 15 residues. V lost 4 bases and J 4 bases, leaving 16 bases between the germline ends.

V gene TRBV2 combines with J gene TRBJ1-6, with 10 bases identical to TRBD1. CDR3 length: 15 residues. Germline CDR1 SNHLY, CDR2 FYNNEI. The CDR3 loop reads CAREDGQGGNSPLHF. CDR3 bases: TGTGCTAGAGAGGACGGACAGGGGGGCAATTCACCCCTCCACTTT. The variable domain in full, completed from reference TRBV2 and TRBJ1-6, reads EPEVTQTPSHQVTQMGQEVILRCVPISNHLYFYWYRQILGQKVEFLVSFYNNEISEKSEIFDDQFSVERPDGSNFTLKIRSTKLEDSAMYFCAREDGQGGNSPLHFGNGTRLTVT.

The gene calls are TRBV19 and TRBJ1-2, with TRBD1 as a possible D gene (6 bases). Looked up from germline, CDR1 is LNHDA and CDR2 is SQIVND (reference sequence). The CDR3 contains 12 residues. The CDR3 sequence is CARDERGYGYTF. CDR3 in DNA: TGTGCTAGAGATGAGAGGGGGTATGGCTACACCTTC.

This clonotype appeared many times. V is TRBV3-1 and J is TRBJ2-1; TRBD2 might be the D (6 bases). This CDR3 has 16 residues. Trimming stripped 5 bases from V and 0 bases from J, with 14 bases between. Germline CDR1 is LGHDT and CDR2 is YNNKEL (reference sequence). CDR3 DNA sequence: TGTGCCAGCAGCTTCTCTAGCGTGAGCTCCTACAATGAGCAGTTCTTC. Encoded protein: CASSFSSVSSYNEQFF.

This clonotype was detected ten times or more. The CDR3 DNA reads as TGCGCCAGCAGCTTTTCATGGGACTCTCCAGGGACTGAAAAACTGTTTTTT. Its translation: CASSFSWDSPGTEKLFF. This chain uses TRBV5-1 with TRBJ1-4, with D possibly matching TRBD1 (5 bases). This CDR3 region has 17 residues. Germline lookup yields CDR1 SGHRS and CDR2 YFSETQ. The germline V and J ends were trimmed by 2 bases and 7 bases, with 21 bases remaining between them.

This clonotype was counted only a few times. A read error is possible here, since a much larger clone lies one base away. Here the CDR3 reads CSASLPGQGGLNGYTF. The CDR3 bases are TGCAGTGCTAGCCTCCCCGGACAGGGGGGTCTGAATGGCTACACCTTC. The rearrangement links TRBV20-1 to TRBJ1-2; 10 bases line up with TRBD1. Germline CDR1 reads DFQATT; CDR2 reads SNEGSKA (reference sequence). CDR3 length equals 16 residues. V was pared by 3 bases and J by 6 bases, with 13 bases of the junction left unmatched.

In this sample, this clonotype turned up many times. The CDR3 bases are TGTGCCTGCTCTAACAGCCACAATCAGCCCCAGCATTTT. It encodes CACSNSHNQPQHF. The chain uses TRBV30 and TRBJ1-5; D not resolved. CDR1 is GTSNPN, CDR2 SVGIG, per germline (reference sequence). V lost 6 bases and J 3 bases, leaving 12 bases between the germline ends. The CDR3 runs to 13 residues.

The V and J genes are TRBV24-1 and TRBJ1-5; D uncertain. Germline-derived CDR1 and CDR2 are KGHDR and SFDVKD. CDR3 size: 14 residues. Trimming shortened V by 4 bases and J by 0 bases, and 6 bases separated the two germline ends. The CDR3 spells CATSEENSNQPQHF. As DNA, the CDR3 is TGTGCCACCAGTGAGGAGAATAGCAATCAGCCCCAGCATTTT.

This chain uses TRBV7-2 with TRBJ2-2; possibly TRBD2 for D (6 bases). CDR3 size: 15 residues. The germline CDR1 and CDR2 sequences are SGHTA and FQGNSA. Trimming removed 1 base from V and 5 bases from J, with 11 bases in between. Here the CDR3 DNA reads TGTGCCAGCAGCTTAGTTTGGGGGGATACCGGGGAGCTGTTTTTT. Translating it yields CASSLVWGDTGELFF.

About this clonotype itself: Likely a read error: the CDR3 ends without its conserved phenylalanine or tryptophan. The chain joins TRBV7-8 to TRBJ1-5, with TRBD1 as a possible D gene (6 bases). CDR3 length equals 16 residues. Germline loops: CDR1 SGHVS, CDR2 FQNEAQ. Trimming removed 2 bases at V and 2 bases at J, with 13 bases between. The CDR3 region is CASSLSGAAGNQPQHY. The DNA for the CDR3 is TGTGCCAGCAGCTTATCGGGGGCCGCTGGCAATCAGCCCCAGCATTAT.

This chain connects TRBV7-9 to TRBJ2-6; TRBD1 is a possible D gene (6 bases). The CDR3 loop spans 13 amino acids. The V gene's germline CDR1 is SEHNR and CDR2 FQNEAQ (reference sequence). Between the trimmed V and J ends, which lost 4 bases and 9 bases, there was a span of 10 bases. As DNA, the CDR3 is TGTGCCAGCAGCTCCGGGACAATCAACGTCCTGACTTTC. This encodes CASSSGTINVLTF.

This clonotype was seen many times. An end of the junction does not agree with germline; a read error may underlie this. CDR3 sequence reads: CSAGDREGNTIYF. In DNA, the CDR3 is TGCAGTGCTGGAGACAGGGAAGGAAACACCATATATTTT. The chain combines TRBV20-1 with TRBJ1-3; 7 bases are a match to TRBD1. Germline V CDR1 and CDR2: DFQATT, SNEGSKA (reference sequence). The CDR3 extends over 13 amino acids.